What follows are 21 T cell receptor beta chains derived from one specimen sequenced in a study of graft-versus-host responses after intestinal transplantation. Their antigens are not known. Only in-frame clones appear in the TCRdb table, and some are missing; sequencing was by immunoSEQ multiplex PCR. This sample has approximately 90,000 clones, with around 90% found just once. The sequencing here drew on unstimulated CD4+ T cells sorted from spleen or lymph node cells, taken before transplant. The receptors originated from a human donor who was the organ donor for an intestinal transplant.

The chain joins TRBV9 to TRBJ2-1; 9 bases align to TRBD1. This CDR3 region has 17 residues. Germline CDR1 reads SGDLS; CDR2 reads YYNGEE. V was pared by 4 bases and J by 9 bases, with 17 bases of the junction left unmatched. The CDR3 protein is CASSPAWDRARLGEQFF. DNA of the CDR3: TGTGCCAGCAGCCCGGCCTGGGACAGGGCCCGACTCGGTGAGCAGTTCTTC.

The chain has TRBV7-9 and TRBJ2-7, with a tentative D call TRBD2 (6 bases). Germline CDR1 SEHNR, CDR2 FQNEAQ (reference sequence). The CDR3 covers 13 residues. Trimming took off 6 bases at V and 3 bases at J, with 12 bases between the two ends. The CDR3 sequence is CASSQAGGYEQYF. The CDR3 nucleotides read TGTGCCAGCAGTCAAGCCGGGGGCTACGAGCAGTACTTC.

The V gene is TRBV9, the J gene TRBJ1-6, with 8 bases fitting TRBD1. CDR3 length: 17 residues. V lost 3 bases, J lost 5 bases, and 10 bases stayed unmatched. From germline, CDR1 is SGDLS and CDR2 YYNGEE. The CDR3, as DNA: TGTGCCAGCAGCGGGGGGGGGCCGGGACAGGATAATTCACCCCTCCACTTT. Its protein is CASSGGGPGQDNSPLHF.

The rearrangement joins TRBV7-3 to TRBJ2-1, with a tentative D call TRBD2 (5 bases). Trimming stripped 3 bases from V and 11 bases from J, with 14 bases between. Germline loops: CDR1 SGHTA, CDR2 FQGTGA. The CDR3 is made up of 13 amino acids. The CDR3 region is CASSFPPEGKQFF. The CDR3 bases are TGTGCCAGCAGCTTCCCCCCCGAGGGTAAGCAGTTCTTC.

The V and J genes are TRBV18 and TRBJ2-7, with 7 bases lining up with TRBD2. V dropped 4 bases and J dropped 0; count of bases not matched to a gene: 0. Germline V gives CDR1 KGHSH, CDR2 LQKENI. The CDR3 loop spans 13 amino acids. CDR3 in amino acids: CASSRGGSYEQYF. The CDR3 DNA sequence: TGTGCCAGCTCACGCGGGGGCTCCTACGAGCAGTACTTC.

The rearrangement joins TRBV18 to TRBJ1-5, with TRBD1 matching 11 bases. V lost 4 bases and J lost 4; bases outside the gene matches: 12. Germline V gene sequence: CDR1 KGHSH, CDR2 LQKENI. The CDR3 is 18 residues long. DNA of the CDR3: TGTGCCAGCTCACTTGGGATACCGGGACAGGGGGGAAATCAGCCCCAGCATTTT. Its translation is CASSLGIPGQGGNQPQHF.

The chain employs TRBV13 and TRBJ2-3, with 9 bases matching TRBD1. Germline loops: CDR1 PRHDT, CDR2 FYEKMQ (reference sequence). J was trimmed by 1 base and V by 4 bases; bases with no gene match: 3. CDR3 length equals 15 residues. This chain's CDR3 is CASSSRQGGTDTQYF. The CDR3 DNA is TGTGCCAGCAGCTCCAGACAGGGGGGCACAGATACGCAGTATTTT.

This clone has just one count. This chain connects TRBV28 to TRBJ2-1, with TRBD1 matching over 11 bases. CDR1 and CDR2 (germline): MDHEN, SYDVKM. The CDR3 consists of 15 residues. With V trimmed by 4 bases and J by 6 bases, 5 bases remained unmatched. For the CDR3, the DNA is TGTGCCAGCAGTTCGTACGGGACAGGGGGCAATGAGCAGTTCTTC. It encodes CASSSYGTGGNEQFF. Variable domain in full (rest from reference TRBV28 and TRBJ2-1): DVKVTQSSRYLVKRTGEKVFLECVQDMDHENMFWYRQDPGLGLRLIYFSYDVKMKEKGDIPEGYSVSREKKERFSLILESASTNQTSMYLCASSSYGTGGNEQFFGPGTRLTVL.

DNA of the CDR3: TGTGCCAGCAGTAGCGGGGGGGCAGAGACCCAGTACTTC. Its protein product is CASSSGGAETQYF. V gene TRBV2 combines with J gene TRBJ2-5; TRBD2 aligns across 10 bases. This CDR3 has 13 amino acids. Germline lookup yields CDR1 SNHLY and CDR2 FYNNEI. V was clipped by 5 bases and J by 4 bases; unmatched bases: 1.

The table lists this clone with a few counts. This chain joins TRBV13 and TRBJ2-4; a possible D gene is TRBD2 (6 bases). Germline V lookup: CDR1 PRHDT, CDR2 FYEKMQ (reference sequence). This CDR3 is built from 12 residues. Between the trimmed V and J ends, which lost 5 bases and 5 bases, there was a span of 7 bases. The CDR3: CASSGEENIQYF. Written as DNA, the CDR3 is TGTGCCAGCAGCGGGGAGGAAAACATTCAGTACTTC.

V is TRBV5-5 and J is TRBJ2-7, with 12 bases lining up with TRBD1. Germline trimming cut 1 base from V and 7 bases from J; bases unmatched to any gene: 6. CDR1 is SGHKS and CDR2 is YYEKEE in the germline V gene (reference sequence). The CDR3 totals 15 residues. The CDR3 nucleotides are TGTGCCAGCAGCTTGTTGGGGACAGGGGGCCTGGAGCAGTACTTC. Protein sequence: CASSLLGTGGLEQYF.

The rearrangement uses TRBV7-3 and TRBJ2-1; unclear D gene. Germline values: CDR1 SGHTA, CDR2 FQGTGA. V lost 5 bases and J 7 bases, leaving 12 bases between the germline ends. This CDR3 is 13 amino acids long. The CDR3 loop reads CASSPRVENEQFF. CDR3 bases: TGTGCCAGCAGCCCCCGGGTTGAAAATGAGCAGTTCTTC.

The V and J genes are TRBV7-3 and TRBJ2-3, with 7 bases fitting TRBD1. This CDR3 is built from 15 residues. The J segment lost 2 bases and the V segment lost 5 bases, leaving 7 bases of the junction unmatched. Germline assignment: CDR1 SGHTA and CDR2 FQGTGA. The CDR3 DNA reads TGTGCCAGCAGCCCGCGGACAGGTCTCACAGATACGCAGTATTTT. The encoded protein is CASSPRTGLTDTQYF.

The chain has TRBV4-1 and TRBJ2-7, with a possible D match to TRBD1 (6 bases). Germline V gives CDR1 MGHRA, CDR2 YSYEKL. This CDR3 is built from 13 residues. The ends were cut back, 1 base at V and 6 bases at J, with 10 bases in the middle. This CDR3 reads CASSQVGGVEQYF. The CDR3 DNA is TGCGCCAGCAGCCAAGTAGGGGGTGTCGAGCAGTACTTC.

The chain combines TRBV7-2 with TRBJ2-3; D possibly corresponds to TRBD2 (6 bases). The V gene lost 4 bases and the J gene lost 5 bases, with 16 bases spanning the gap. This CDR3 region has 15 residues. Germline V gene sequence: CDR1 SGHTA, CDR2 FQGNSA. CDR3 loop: CASSSRTGEGDTQYF. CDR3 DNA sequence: TGTGCCAGCAGCTCTCGGACGGGAGAGGGAGATACGCAGTATTTT.

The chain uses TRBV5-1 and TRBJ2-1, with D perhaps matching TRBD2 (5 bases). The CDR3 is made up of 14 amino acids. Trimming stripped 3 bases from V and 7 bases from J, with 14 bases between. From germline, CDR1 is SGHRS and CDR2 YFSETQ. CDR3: CASSWRTDSNEQFF. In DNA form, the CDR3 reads TGCGCCAGCAGCTGGAGGACTGACTCGAATGAGCAGTTCTTC.

The CDR3 spells CASSSSQAGGRTDTQYF. The CDR3 nucleotides are TGTGCCAGCAGCTCCTCCCAAGCGGGGGGCCGCACAGATACGCAGTATTTT. J is TRBJ2-3 and V is TRBV7-8, with 9 nucleotides matching TRBD2. Germline V CDR1 and CDR2: SGHVS, FQNEAQ. This CDR3 comprises 17 residues. V lost 4 bases to trimming and J lost 1 base; unmatched junction nucleotides: 9.

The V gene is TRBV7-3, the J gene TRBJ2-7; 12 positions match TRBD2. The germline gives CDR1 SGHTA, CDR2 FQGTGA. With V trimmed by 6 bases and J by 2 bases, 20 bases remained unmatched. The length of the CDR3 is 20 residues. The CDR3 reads CASSRTRDLYPSGGAYEQYF. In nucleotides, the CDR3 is TGTGCCAGCAGTCGTACCCGGGACCTTTACCCTAGCGGGGGGGCCTACGAGCAGTACTTC.

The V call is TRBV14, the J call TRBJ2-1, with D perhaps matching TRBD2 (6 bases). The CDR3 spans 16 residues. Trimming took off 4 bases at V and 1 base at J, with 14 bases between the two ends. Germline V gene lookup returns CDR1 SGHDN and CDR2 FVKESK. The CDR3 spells CASSPAAGRSYNEQFF. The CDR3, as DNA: TGTGCCAGCAGCCCCGCGGCGGGAAGGTCCTACAATGAGCAGTTCTTC. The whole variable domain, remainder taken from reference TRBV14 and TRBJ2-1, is EAGVTQFPSHSVIEKGQTVTLRCDPISGHDNLYWYRRVMGKEIKFLLHFVKESKQDESGMPNNRFLAERTGGTYSTLKVQPAELEDSGVYFCASSPAAGRSYNEQFFGPGTRLTVL.

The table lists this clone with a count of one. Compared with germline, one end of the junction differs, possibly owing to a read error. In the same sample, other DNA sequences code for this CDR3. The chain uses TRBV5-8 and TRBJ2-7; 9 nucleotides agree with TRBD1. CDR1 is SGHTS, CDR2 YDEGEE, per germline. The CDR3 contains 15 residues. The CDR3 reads CASSLPGTGRHEQYF. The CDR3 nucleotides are TGTGCCAGTAGCTTGCCCGGGACAGGGCGCCACGAGCAGTACTTC.

The CDR3 loop is CASSLAIGVNTEAFF. The CDR3 coding sequence is TGCGCCAGCAGCTTGGCCATCGGGGTGAACACTGAAGCTTTCTTT. J is TRBJ1-1 and V is TRBV5-1; D unresolved. CDR1 is SGHRS and CDR2 is YFSETQ in the germline V gene. V lost 0 bases and J lost 0, with 9 bases in between. The CDR3 is made up of 15 amino acids.